The 16 T cell receptor beta chains presented below share a single source sample, sequenced in a study of blood T cell repertoires in COVID-19. Some clones are missing from TCRdb's copy, which holds only in-frame ones; the method was immunoSEQ multiplex PCR. The profile shows under 150,000 clones, approximately 89% of them singletons. Sequencing was done on a sample of peripheral blood. These receptors came from a woman aged 60-75 years with COVID-19, enrolled during active disease.

This chain joins TRBV5-4 and TRBJ2-7, with D possibly being TRBD1 (6 bases). The CDR3 contains 14 residues. Trimming took 2 bases from V and 0 from J, leaving 9 bases between them. The germline CDR1 and CDR2 sequences are SGHNT and YYREEE (reference sequence). CDR3 sequence reads: CASSFSGDSYEQYF. The CDR3 coding sequence is TGTGCCAGCAGCTTCTCAGGGGACTCCTACGAGCAGTACTTC.

The chain carries TRBV7-3 and TRBJ2-1; D is perhaps TRBD1 (6 bases). Germline CDR1 SGHTA, CDR2 FQGTGA. The CDR3 has 17 residues. Trimming removed 0 bases at V and 0 bases at J, with 12 bases between. The CDR3 DNA is TGTGCCAGCAGCTTAACGACTCGACAGGCCTCCTACAATGAGCAGTTCTTC. The encoded protein is CASSLTTRQASYNEQFF.

The chain carries TRBV18 and TRBJ2-7; 11 nucleotides align to TRBD1. V lost 4 bases, J lost 2 bases, and 4 bases stayed unmatched. The CDR3 sequence is 15 residues long. CDR1 KGHSH and CDR2 LQKENI come from the germline V gene. CDR3 protein: CASSQGQGETYEQYF. CDR3 in DNA: TGTGCCAGCTCACAGGGACAGGGGGAGACCTACGAGCAGTACTTC.

The V gene is TRBV3-1 (or the pseudogene TRBV3-2), the J gene TRBJ1-2, with D maybe TRBD1 (6 bases). Germline lookup yields CDR1 LGHDT and CDR2 YNNKEL (reference sequence). This CDR3 is 15 amino acids long. Deletions cut 0 bases from V and 10 bases from J, with 18 bases between. CDR3 region: CASSQDSGIQGAYTF. The CDR3 nucleotides read TGTGCCAGCAGCCAAGACTCGGGGATACAGGGCGCCTACACCTTC.

V and J are TRBV5-1 and TRBJ2-3, with 8 bases matching TRBD2. Germline V gene data show CDR1 as SGHRS and CDR2 as YFSETQ. Trimming at V came to 4 bases and at J to 0 bases, leaving 13 bases not matched to a gene. This CDR3 has 18 amino acids. The CDR3 DNA is TGCGCCAGCAGCCCGGACTCGGGAGTAGCGGGGAGCACAGATACGCAGTATTTT. Translating gives CASSPDSGVAGSTDTQYF.

This chain joins TRBV18 and TRBJ2-1, with 12 bases lining up with TRBD2. The CDR3 consists of 16 residues. CDR1 KGHSH and CDR2 LQKENI come from the germline V gene. V lost 3 bases to trimming and J lost 7 bases; unmatched junction nucleotides: 7. CDR3 loop: CASSPRLAGVQNEQFF. As DNA, the CDR3 is TGTGCCAGCTCACCCCGACTAGCGGGGGTTCAAAATGAGCAGTTCTTC.

The chain recombines TRBV29-1 with TRBJ1-2, with a possible D match to TRBD1 (5 bases). With 7 bases removed from V and 4 bases from J, the gap between germline ends came to 16 bases. CDR3 length: 13 amino acids. CDR1 is SQVTM and CDR2 is ANQGSEA in the germline V gene. The CDR3 reads CSGSGGRGYGYTF. The CDR3, as DNA: TGCAGCGGGTCCGGGGGTAGAGGCTATGGCTACACCTTC. The whole variable domain, remainder taken from reference TRBV29-1 and TRBJ1-2, is SAVISQKPSRDICQRGTSLTIQCQVDSQVTMMFWYRQQPGQSLTLIATANQGSEATYESGFVIDKFPISRPNLTFSTLTVSNMSPEDSSIYLCSGSGGRGYGYTFGSGTRLTVV.

The rearrangement links TRBV30 to TRBJ1-6, with TRBD1 as a possible D gene (6 bases). Germline V lookup: CDR1 GTSNPN, CDR2 SVGIG (reference sequence). CDR3 length: 17 amino acids. V was clipped by 7 bases and J by 3 bases, with 22 bases between them. CDR3 DNA: TGTGCCTTCGTAGGGGGACAAACAAGCCACTATAATTCACCCCTCCACTTT. This gives the protein CAFVGGQTSHYNSPLHF.

V is TRBV5-4 and J is TRBJ2-1; D is unclear. The CDR3 contains 15 residues. The V end was cut by 3 bases, the J end by 4 bases, with 14 bases between. Germline loops: CDR1 SGHNT, CDR2 YYREEE (reference sequence). The CDR3 here is CASSSRYGSYNEQFF. CDR3 bases: TGTGCCAGCAGCTCTAGGTACGGTTCGTACAATGAGCAGTTCTTC.

The chain uses TRBV20-1 and TRBJ2-7; D unclear. The CDR3 contains 16 residues. CDR1 DFQATT and CDR2 SNEGSKA come from the germline V gene (reference sequence). Trimming stripped 3 bases from V and 4 bases from J, with 22 bases between. CDR3 bases: TGCAGTGCTAGTACCTCGAGTGGGCCCACCGAATACGAGCAGTACTTC. It specifies CSASTSSGPTEYEQYF.

The chain uses TRBV30 and TRBJ1-6; a possible D gene is TRBD1 (6 bases). With 4 bases removed from V and 7 bases from J, the gap between germline ends came to 17 bases. The CDR3 is 15 residues long. Germline-derived CDR1 and CDR2 are GTSNPN and SVGIG (reference sequence). CDR3 DNA sequence: TGTGCCTGGAACCCAGGGGATCCCCTAAATTCACCCCTCCACTTT. Its protein product is CAWNPGDPLNSPLHF. The full variable domain, completed using reference TRBV30 and TRBJ1-6, is SQTIHQWPATLVQPVGSPLSLECTVEGTSNPNLYWYRQAAGRGLQLLFYSVGIGQISSEVPQNLSASRPQDRQFILSSKKLLLSDSGFYLCAWNPGDPLNSPLHFGNGTRLTVT.

This rearrangement joins TRBV2 to TRBJ1-1; 7 nucleotides line up with TRBD1. The CDR3 covers 15 residues. Germline assignment: CDR1 SNHLY and CDR2 FYNNEI. Unmatched junction bases numbered 11, after V lost 4 bases and J lost 6 bases. DNA of the CDR3: TGTGCCAGCAGTGTCAACCAGGGGGTGGGGGCTGAAGCTTTCTTT. Residues: CASSVNQGVGAEAFF. The full variable domain, with the rest looked up from reference TRBV2 and TRBJ1-1, is EPEVTQTPSHQVTQMGQEVILRCVPISNHLYFYWYRQILGQKVEFLVSFYNNEISEKSEIFDDQFSVERPDGSNFTLKIRSTKLEDSAMYFCASSVNQGVGAEAFFGQGTRLTVV.

J is TRBJ2-3 and V is TRBV5-4; unclear D gene. This CDR3 is 15 amino acids long. CDR1 and CDR2 from the germline V gene are SGHNT and YYREEE (reference sequence). Trimming took 4 bases from V and 2 from J, leaving 14 bases between them. This CDR3 reads CASSPRSGHTDTQYF. The CDR3 coding sequence is TGTGCCAGCAGCCCCAGATCGGGTCACACAGATACGCAGTATTTT.

This sequence joins TRBV10-3 and TRBJ1-2; 8 bases fit TRBD1. Germline assignment: CDR1 ENHRY and CDR2 SYGVKD. This CDR3 is built from 17 residues. Trimming cost V 8 bases and J 0 bases; bases outside gene matches: 14. The CDR3 DNA reads TGTGCCATCTCCCCGGACAGGGTGGAAGCTTCTAACTATGGCTACACCTTC. Protein sequence: CAISPDRVEASNYGYTF.

DNA for the CDR3: TGCAGCGTTGATAGGACAGATCTGGGGGGCTACACCTTC. It codes for CSVDRTDLGGYTF. The chain carries TRBV29-1 and TRBJ1-2, with D maybe TRBD1 (6 bases). The germline gives CDR1 SQVTM, CDR2 ANQGSEA. The V gene lost 3 bases and the J gene lost 8 bases, with 16 bases spanning the gap. The CDR3 totals 13 residues.

The J gene is TRBJ2-1, the V gene TRBV2, with 8 bases lining up with TRBD1. The V and J ends lost 5 bases and 10 bases, in that order; junction bases with no gene match: 13. The CDR3 consists of 15 residues. CDR1 SNHLY and CDR2 FYNNEI come from the germline V gene. CDR3 bases: TGTGCCAGCAGTATCACAGGGGGGCACCCGGGGGAGCAGTTCTTC. It encodes CASSITGGHPGEQFF.